The present T cell receptor (beta chain) was sequenced within a study of blood T cells in healthy people across ages. In the study overall: Template switching captured about one barcoded beta molecule per two T cells.

The CDR3 is made up of 15 amino acids. Trimming cost V 1 base and J 3 bases; bases outside gene matches: 4. CDR1 is SGHDN and CDR2 is FVKESK in the germline V gene. A second about 7 to 12 cycle PCR used barcoded and J-beta primers. TCRdb independently ran MiXCR on the 5' RACE reads; one entry per CDR3 protein. The table lists 1.2 million to 1.5 million distinct CDR3 sequences, around 55% of them singletons. In this sample, this clonotype turned up a few times. Its antigen remains unidentified. Study-level findings and limits: When set beside aged donors, long-lived donors presented more naive CD4+ cells and higher diversity. What prevented conclusive comparison of naive and antigen-experienced cells was that PBMCs were unsorted.

This TCR derives from a man aged 18 to 29 in good health. Specimen: blood. This chain joins TRBV14 and TRBJ2-7, with 9 bases that match TRBD2. CDR3: CASSQAGTSRYEQYF. The CDR3 bases are TGTGCCAGCAGCCAAGCGGGGACTAGCCGCTACGAGCAGTACTTC. The whole variable domain, filled in from reference TRBV14 and TRBJ2-7, reads EAGVTQFPSHSVIEKGQTVTLRCDPISGHDNLYWYRRVMGKEIKFLLHFVKESKQDESGMPNNRFLAERTGGTYSTLKVQPAELEDSGVYFCASSQAGTSRYEQYFGPGTRLTVT.